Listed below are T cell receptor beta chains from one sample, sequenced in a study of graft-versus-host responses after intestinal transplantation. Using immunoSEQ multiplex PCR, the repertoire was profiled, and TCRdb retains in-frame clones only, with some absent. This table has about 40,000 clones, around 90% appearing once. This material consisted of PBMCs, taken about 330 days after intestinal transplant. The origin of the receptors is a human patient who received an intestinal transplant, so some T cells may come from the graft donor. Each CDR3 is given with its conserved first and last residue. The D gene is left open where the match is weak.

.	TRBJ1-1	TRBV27	CASSLQGTEAFF	TGTGCCAGCAGTTTGCAGGGCACTGAAGCTTTCTTT
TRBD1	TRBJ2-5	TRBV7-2	CASSFPGTGSETQYF	TGTGCCAGCAGCTTCCCCGGGACAGGATCAGAGACCCAGTACTTC
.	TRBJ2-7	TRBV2	CASSDMGNYEQYF	TGTGCCAGCAGTGACATGGGTAACTACGAGCAGTACTTC
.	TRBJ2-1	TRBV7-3	CASSLTGNEQFF	TGTGCCAGCAGCTTGACGGGCAATGAGCAGTTCTTC
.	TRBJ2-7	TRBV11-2	CASSLVAGSYEQYF	TGTGCCAGCAGCTTAGTAGCAGGGTCCTACGAGCAGTACTTC
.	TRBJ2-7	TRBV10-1	CASSELGFAEQYF	TGCGCCAGCAGTGAGCTCGGGTTTGCCGAGCAGTACTTC
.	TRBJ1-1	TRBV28	CASSLMRTEAFF	TGTGCCAGCAGCTTAATGAGGACTGAAGCTTTCTTT
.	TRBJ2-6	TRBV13	CASSLGGRGSGANVLTF	TGTGCCAGCAGCTTAGGGGGACGGGGCTCTGGGGCCAACGTCCTGACTTTC
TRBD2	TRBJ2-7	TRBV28	CASSYATSGSSEQYF	TGTGCCAGCAGTTATGCGACTAGCGGGAGTAGCGAGCAGTACTTC
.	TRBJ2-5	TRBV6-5	CASSSTGSQETQYF	TGTGCCAGCAGTTCCACGGGATCCCAAGAGACCCAGTACTTC
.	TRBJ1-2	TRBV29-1	CSVLPGGDYGYTF	TGCAGCGTTTTACCTGGGGGGGACTATGGCTACACCTTC
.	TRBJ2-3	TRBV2	CASSEVSATDTQYF	TGTGCCAGCAGTGAAGTTAGCGCCACAGATACGCAGTATTTT
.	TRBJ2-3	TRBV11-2	CASSLIQETDTQYF	TGTGCCAGCAGCTTAATTCAAGAGACAGATACGCAGTATTTT
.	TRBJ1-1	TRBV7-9	CASSSTTEAFF	TGTGCCAGCAGCTCAACTACTGAAGCTTTCTTT
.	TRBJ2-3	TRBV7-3	CASSLLGTDTQYF	TGTGCCAGCAGCTTACTAGGAACAGATACGCAGTATTTT
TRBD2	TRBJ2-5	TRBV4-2	CASSQPLAGVSKTQYF	TGTGCCAGCAGCCAGCCCCTAGCGGGGGTTTCGAAGACCCAGTACTTC
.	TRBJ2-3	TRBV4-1	CASSQTGIDTDTQYF	TGCGCCAGCAGCCAGACCGGGATCGACACAGATACGCAGTATTTT
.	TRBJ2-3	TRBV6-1	CASSPGGQTFDTQYF	TGTGCCAGCAGCCCGGGGGGACAGACGTTTGATACGCAGTATTTT
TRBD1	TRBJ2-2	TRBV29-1	CSVRTGTGAGELFF	TGCAGCGTGCGTACCGGGACAGGGGCCGGGGAGCTGTTTTTT
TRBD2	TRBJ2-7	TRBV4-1	CASSQASLAGLTYEQYF	TGCGCCAGCAGCCAAGCCTCACTAGCGGGGTTAACCTACGAGCAGTACTTC
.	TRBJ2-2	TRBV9	CASSVLADTGELFF	TGTGCCAGCAGCGTACTAGCAGACACCGGGGAGCTGTTTTTT
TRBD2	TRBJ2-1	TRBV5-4	CASSRIAGGPEDEQFF	TGTGCCAGCAGCAGGATAGCGGGGGGGCCTGAGGATGAGCAGTTCTTC
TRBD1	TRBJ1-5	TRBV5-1	CASSLEPGQGQPQHF	TGCGCCAGCAGCTTGGAACCGGGACAGGGACAGCCCCAGCATTTT
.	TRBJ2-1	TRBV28	CASSLVGTGRHEQFF	TGTGCCAGCAGTTTAGTGGGGACGGGCCGACACGAGCAGTTCTTC
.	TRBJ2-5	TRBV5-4	CASSLVEETQYF	TGTGCCAGCAGCTTGGTCGAAGAGACCCAGTACTTC
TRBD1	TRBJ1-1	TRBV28	CASSLFRGLDTEAFF	TGTGCCAGCAGTTTATTTAGGGGGCTAGACACTGAAGCTTTCTTT
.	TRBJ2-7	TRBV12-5	CASGFPPGPIKTYEQYF	TGTGCTAGTGGTTTCCCGCCGGGACCGATAAAAACCTACGAGCAGTACTTC
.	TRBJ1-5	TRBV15	CATSRVPGFNQPQHF	TGTGCCACCAGCAGAGTTCCCGGGTTCAATCAGCCCCAGCATTTT
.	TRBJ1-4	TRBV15	CATSRDTATNEKLFF	TGTGCCACCAGCAGAGACACTGCAACTAATGAAAAACTGTTTTTT
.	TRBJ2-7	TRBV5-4	CASSSEANEQYF	TGTGCCAGCAGCTCGGAGGCCAACGAGCAGTACTTC
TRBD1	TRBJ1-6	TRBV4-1	CASSHSTGVTGNSPLHF	TGCGCCAGCAGCCATTCGACAGGGGTAACCGGTAATTCACCCCTCCACTTT
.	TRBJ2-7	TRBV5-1	CASSALQGDYEQYF	TGCGCCAGCAGTGCGCTGCAGGGTGATTACGAGCAGTACTTC
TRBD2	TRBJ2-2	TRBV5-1	CASSLAGDGELFF	TGCGCCAGCAGCTTAGCGGGGGACGGGGAGCTGTTTTTT
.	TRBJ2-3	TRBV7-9	CASRKQLDFSSTDTQYF	TGTGCCAGCAGGAAACAGTTAGATTTTTCTAGCACAGATACGCAGTATTTT
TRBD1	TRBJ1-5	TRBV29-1	CSVELPGGGNQPQHF	TGCAGCGTTGAACTGCCAGGGGGTGGTAATCAGCCCCAGCATTTT